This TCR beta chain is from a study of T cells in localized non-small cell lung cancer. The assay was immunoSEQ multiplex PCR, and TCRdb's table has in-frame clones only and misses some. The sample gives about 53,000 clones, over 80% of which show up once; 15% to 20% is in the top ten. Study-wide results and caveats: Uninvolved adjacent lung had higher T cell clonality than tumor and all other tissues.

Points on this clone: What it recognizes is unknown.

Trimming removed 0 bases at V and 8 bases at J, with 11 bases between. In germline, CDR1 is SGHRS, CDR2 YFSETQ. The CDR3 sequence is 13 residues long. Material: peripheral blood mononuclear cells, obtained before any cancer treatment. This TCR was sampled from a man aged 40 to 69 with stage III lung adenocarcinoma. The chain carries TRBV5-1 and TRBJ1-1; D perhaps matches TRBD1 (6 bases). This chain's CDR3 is CASSLDGGSEAFF. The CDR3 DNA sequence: TGCGCCAGCAGCTTGGATGGGGGCTCGGAAGCTTTCTTT.